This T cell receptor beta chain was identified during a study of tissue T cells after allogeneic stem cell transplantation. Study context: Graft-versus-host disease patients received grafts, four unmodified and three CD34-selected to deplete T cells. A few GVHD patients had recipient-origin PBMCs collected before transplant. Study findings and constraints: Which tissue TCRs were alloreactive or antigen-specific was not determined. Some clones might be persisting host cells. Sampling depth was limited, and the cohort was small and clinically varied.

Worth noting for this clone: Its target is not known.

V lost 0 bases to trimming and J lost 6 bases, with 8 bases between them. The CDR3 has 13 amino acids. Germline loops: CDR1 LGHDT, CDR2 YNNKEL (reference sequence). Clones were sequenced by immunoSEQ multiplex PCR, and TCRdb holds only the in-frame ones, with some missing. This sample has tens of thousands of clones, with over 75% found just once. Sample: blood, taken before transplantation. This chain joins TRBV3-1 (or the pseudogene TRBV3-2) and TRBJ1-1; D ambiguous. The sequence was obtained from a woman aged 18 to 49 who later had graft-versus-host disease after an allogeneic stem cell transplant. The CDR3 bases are TGTGCCAGCAGCCAAGATTATAGTGCTGAAGCTTTCTTT. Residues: CASSQDYSAEAFF.